This T cell receptor (beta chain) was documented in a study of cytomegalovirus exposure and HLA in healthy donors. Study-level results: Specific recognition of CMV antigens was confirmed in vitro for a few chains (all CMV-associated).

Healthy individuals who donated bone marrow served as the donors. The study ran its PCR with 60 Vbeta and 13 Jbeta primers. Profiled with immunoSEQ multiplex PCR; TCRdb holds only in-frame clones, not every one. This table holds 150,000 to 200,000 clones, around 81% found once. Germline V gene sequence: CDR1 SGHRS, CDR2 YFSETQ. The CDR3 sequence is 13 residues long. Trimming removed 0 bases at V and 6 bases at J, with 8 bases between. As concerns this clone: The antigen remains undetermined.

Sequencing input: PBMCs. This chain joins TRBV5-1 and TRBJ2-3; D remains unclear. This receptor was identified in a woman aged 25-40 years in good health and CMV-seropositive. The CDR3 sequence is CASSLGLTDTQYF. The CDR3 DNA is TGCGCCAGCAGCTTGGGACTGACGGATACGCAGTATTTT.